This section outlines one TCR beta chain sequence together with its context. Naive CD8 populations comprised CD45RO-negative cells positively selected for CCR7, excluding terminally differentiated effector memory CD45RA+ cells. The sample originates from a study of shared clonotypes between healthy human individuals. Study background: Three plates each covered CD4 naive and memory; CD8 naive two, CD8 memory one.

Replicate sorted-subset PCRs were loaded with 150 to 250 ng DNA, about 30,000 T cell genomes. Sequenced by immunoSEQ multiplex PCR; TCRdb stores in-frame clones only, minus some. The repertoire holds more than 2 million clones, around 96% seen once, with around 1.1% in the top ten. This CDR3 region has 14 residues. Germline loops: CDR1 MNHEY, CDR2 SMNVEV (reference sequence). V dropped 3 bases and J dropped 2 bases, with 11 bases sitting between them. The receptor comes from a man in his late teens or twenties in good health. The V and J genes are TRBV27 and TRBJ2-7; the D gene is possibly TRBD1 (6 bases). Sequencing was done on a sample of naive CD8+ T cells sorted from blood. This chain's CDR3 is CASSFRDNTYEQYF. The CDR3 DNA follows: TGTGCCAGCAGTTTTAGGGACAACACCTACGAGCAGTACTTC.